The rows below give T cell receptor beta chains drawn from one sample of a study of T cell responses to AZD1222 COVID-19 vaccine. Libraries were prepared by immunoSEQ multiplex PCR; TCRdb keeps only in-frame clonotypes and omits some of them. The repertoire holds approximately 100,000 clones, with approximately 90% as singletons. Sequenced here: peripheral blood, sampled on day 0 of AZD1222 vaccination. These receptors originate from an adult in good health. Each CDR3 is given with its conserved first and last residue. A D gene is named only where the DNA matches it firmly. Size tells how often a clone was seen (once, few, many) or the class of an expanded clone, and some rows leave it out.

V gene	J gene	clone size	D gene	CDR3 DNA	CDR3 protein
TRBV12-3/TRBV12-4	TRBJ1-1	few	NA	TGTGCCACCCGGGGTCCTACAAACACTGAAGCTTTCTTT	CATRGPTNTEAFF
TRBV28	TRBJ2-3	NA	TRBD2	TGTGCCAGCAGTACCCCAGGGCGGGGGGGCACAGATACGCAGTATTTT	CASSTPGRGGTDTQYF
TRBV2	TRBJ1-4	NA	TRBD1	TGTGCCAGCAGAGGGACAGGGCGAGAAAAACTGTTTTTT	CASRGTGREKLFF
TRBV7-9	TRBJ1-4	NA	NA	TGTGCCAGCGGGACTGGAACAACTAATGAAAAACTGTTTTTT	CASGTGTTNEKLFF
TRBV5-1	TRBJ1-2	NA	TRBD1	TGCGCCAGCAGCCCGGGGACAGGCTATGGCTACACCTTC	CASSPGTGYGYTF
TRBV7-9	TRBJ2-7	NA	TRBD1	TGTGCCAGCAGCCCAAGGGACAGAGACTACGAGCAGTACTTC	CASSPRDRDYEQYF
TRBV12-3/TRBV12-4	TRBJ2-1	NA	NA	TGTGCCAGCAGTTCCCACAGCGGCAATGAGCAGTTCTTC	CASSSHSGNEQFF
TRBV4-3	TRBJ1-1	NA	NA	TGCGCCAGCAGCCAAGGCAGGGTGGAGAACACTGAAGCTTTCTTT	CASSQGRVENTEAFF
TRBV2	TRBJ1-6	NA	NA	TGTGCCAGCAGTGCATCGGGGAGCTCCTATAATTCACCCCTCCACTTT	CASSASGSSYNSPLHF
TRBV7-2	TRBJ2-7	NA	NA	TGTGCCAGCAGCTTAACACGACCCTCCTACGAGCAGTACTTC	CASSLTRPSYEQYF
TRBV7-8	TRBJ2-1	NA	NA	TGTGCCAGCAGCCCCCCCTGGGACCGCCAGGATGAGCAGTTCTTC	CASSPPWDRQDEQFF
TRBV18	TRBJ2-5	NA	NA	TGTGCCAGCTCTCCCGGGACGCCACAAGAGACCCAGTACTTC	CASSPGTPQETQYF
TRBV6-5	TRBJ1-4	NA	NA	TGTGCCAGCAGACAGGGTTCGAGGAAAAAACTGTTTTTT	CASRQGSRKKLFF
TRBV19	TRBJ2-7	once	NA	TGTGCCAGTAGTAGCGGGAACTCCTACGAGCAGTACTTC	CASSSGNSYEQYF
TRBV28	TRBJ2-1	NA	TRBD2	TGTGCCAGCAGTTTTCCCTCCGGGGGGAATGAGCAGTTCTTC	CASSFPSGGNEQFF
TRBV28	TRBJ2-1	once	NA	TGTGCCAGCAGCTTAACAGGTACATCCTACAATGAGCAGTTCTTC	CASSLTGTSYNEQFF
TRBV3-1/TRBV3-2	TRBJ1-5	NA	NA	TGTGCCAGCAGCCAAGGACTTGTGACCCGTGGGGGTCAGCCCCAGCATTTT	CASSQGLVTRGGQPQHF
TRBV7-8	TRBJ2-2	NA	TRBD2	TGTGCCAGCTCAATCCGAGGACTAGACACCGGGGAGCTGTTTTTT	CASSIRGLDTGELFF
TRBV4-1	TRBJ2-3	NA	NA	TGCGCCAGCAGCCACCGACCTCACAGGGGACTCACAGATACGCAGTATTTT	CASSHRPHRGLTDTQYF
TRBV29-1	TRBJ1-5	NA	TRBD1	TGCAGCGTTCTGCTTCAGGGGGCCGGGGGCAATCAGCCCCAGCATTTT	CSVLLQGAGGNQPQHF
TRBV7-2	TRBJ2-7	once	NA	TGTGCCAGCAGCTTAGGACAGTCTACCTACGAGCAGTACTTC	CASSLGQSTYEQYF
TRBV30	TRBJ2-3	NA	TRBD2	TGTGCCTGGAGTGTGGGACTAGCGGGGGCAGATACGCAGTATTTT	CAWSVGLAGADTQYF
TRBV9	TRBJ2-3	NA	TRBD1	TGTGCCAGCAGCGCGGACAGGAGCAACACAGATACGCAGTATTTT	CASSADRSNTDTQYF
TRBV28	TRBJ1-6	NA	TRBD1	TGTGCCAGCAGGTACCCACAGGGGGCAGTAAATTCACCCCTCCACTTT	CASRYPQGAVNSPLHF
TRBV29-1	TRBJ2-3	NA	NA	TGCAGCGCTGACGAGGACAGAGCCGGGGTTACGCAGTATTTT	CSADEDRAGVTQYF
TRBV27	TRBJ2-2	NA	NA	TGTGCCAGCAGTCGTACTTGGAGGAGCCCCTTTAACACCGGGGAGCTGTTTTTT	CASSRTWRSPFNTGELFF
TRBV15	TRBJ1-2	NA	NA	TGTGCCACCAGCAGAGATCCCCAGGGTTTTGGCTACACCTTC	CATSRDPQGFGYTF
TRBV6-5	TRBJ2-1	NA	TRBD1	TGTGCCAGCAAGGGGCCGGGACAGGGGAACAATGAGCAGTTCTTC	CASKGPGQGNNEQFF
TRBV28	TRBJ1-1	NA	TRBD1	TGTGCCAGCAGTTCACCGACAGGGCCTATTGAAGCTTTCTTT	CASSSPTGPIEAFF
TRBV7-2	TRBJ1-6	NA	NA	TGTGCCAGCAGTTCGACGGGGGTATCCTATAATTCACCCCTCCACTTT	CASSSTGVSYNSPLHF
TRBV7-2	TRBJ1-4	NA	NA	TGTGCCAGCAGCTCCCGAAGGGTTTTAACTAATGAAAAACTGTTTTTT	CASSSRRVLTNEKLFF
TRBV29-1	TRBJ2-1	NA	TRBD2	TGCAGCGTTCTTAGCGGGAGCTCCTACAATGAGCAGTTCTTC	CSVLSGSSYNEQFF
TRBV7-9	TRBJ1-1	NA	NA	TGTGCCAGCAGCTTCGCCATGAACACTGAAGCTTTCTTT	CASSFAMNTEAFF
TRBV11-2	TRBJ2-7	NA	NA	TGTGCCAGCAGCACATCGAGGGGTGCGAGCTACGAGCAGTACTTC	CASSTSRGASYEQYF
TRBV28	TRBJ1-2	NA	NA	TGTGCCAGCAGTTTATCCCAATATCGGGGCTACACCTTC	CASSLSQYRGYTF
TRBV7-2	TRBJ2-3	NA	NA	TGTGCCAGCAGCCTATCCGGGCCCCTCACAGATACGCAGTATTTT	CASSLSGPLTDTQYF
TRBV2	TRBJ2-1	once	TRBD2	TGTGCCAGCAAAAGGCAGCGGGATCGGAGTGAGCAGTTCTTC	CASKRQRDRSEQFF